This T cell receptor (beta chain) originates from a study of patients and donors after allogeneic stem cell transplantation. Germline V gene lookup returns CDR1 LGHNA and CDR2 YSLEER. The CDR3 has 15 residues. Trimming left V 4 bases short and J 2 bases short, with 14 bases between. One entry per CDR3 protein results from TCRdb running MiXCR on the RT-PCR reads. The repertoire holds 11,000 or so distinct CDR3 sequences, with approximately 25% as singletons. This clonotype was counted many times. The V gene is TRBV4-3, the J gene TRBJ1-1; TRBD1 might be the D (5 bases). This TCR was recovered from a human donor who was either an allogeneic HSCT recipient or a stem cell or donor lymphocyte infusion donor (not recorded which). It is not recorded whose cells these are; they may come from a transplant donor. Sequencing was carried out using blood, either unsorted or a sorted T cell fraction (not recorded which). Written as DNA, the CDR3 is TGCGCCAGCAGCCTTCTCTTGGGGCCTAACACTGAAGCTTTCTTT. The encoded protein is CASSLLLGPNTEAFF.